Presented here are 23 T cell receptor beta chains from one specimen sequenced in a study of molecular identifiers for immune sequencing clone quantification. TCRdb processed the PCR reads anew with MiXCR; each CDR3 protein has one entry. The repertoire holds under 65,000 distinct CDR3 sequences, with almost 25% as singletons. Sequences were obtained from naive CD8+ T cells from blood, with Jurkat cell RNA spiked in. Described subset: FACS-sorted CD8+CD4-CCR7+CD45RA+ naive T cells. Receptor source: a human donor in good health. Some libraries in this study had Jurkat cell RNA spiked in.

This clonotype was seen at least ten times. This rearrangement joins TRBV11-3 to TRBJ1-1; D uncertain. The germline CDR1 and CDR2 sequences are SGHNT and YENEEA. The CDR3 is 13 residues long. Between the trimmed V and J ends, which lost 9 bases and 3 bases, there was a span of 14 bases. The CDR3 is CARTGFLDTEAFF. CDR3 coding DNA: TGTGCCAGGACGGGTTTTCTGGACACTGAAGCTTTCTTT.

The sample holds many counts of this clonotype. The V and J genes are TRBV6-6 and TRBJ1-5; the D gene is possibly TRBD1 (6 bases). In germline, CDR1 is MNHNY, CDR2 SVGAGI (reference sequence). The CDR3 is 15 amino acids. The ends were cut back, 2 bases at V and 7 bases at J, with 15 bases in the middle. The CDR3 is CASSYLQGSEQPQHF. Here the CDR3 DNA reads TGTGCCAGCAGTTACCTACAGGGAAGCGAGCAGCCCCAGCATTTT.

At least ten counts were recorded for this clonotype. This chain joins TRBV19 and TRBJ2-5; possibly TRBD1 or TRBD2 for D (7 bases each). Looked up from germline, CDR1 is LNHDA and CDR2 is SQIVND (reference sequence). CDR3 length: 15 amino acids. The V gene lost 5 bases and the J gene lost 6 bases, with 19 bases spanning the gap. CDR3 sequence: CASSLQGGLVKTQYF. In nucleotides, the CDR3 is TGTGCCAGTAGTCTGCAGGGGGGGCTTGTGAAGACCCAGTACTTC.

This clonotype appeared many times. V is TRBV7-9 and J is TRBJ2-5, with D unclear. The germline gives CDR1 SEHNR, CDR2 FQNEAQ (reference sequence). Deletions cut 5 bases from V and 4 bases from J, with 14 bases between. The CDR3 has 14 residues. The CDR3 reads CASSEASFTETQYF. The CDR3 DNA sequence: TGTGCCAGCAGCGAGGCGTCATTTACAGAGACCCAGTACTTC.

On this clonotype itself: A much bigger clone sits one base away, suggesting this may be a read error. Because it lacks the conserved phenylalanine or tryptophan at the end, this CDR3 is likely a read error. The chain recombines TRBV2 with TRBJ2-3; 10 bases line up with TRBD2. The CDR3 runs 15 residues. CDR1 and CDR2 from the germline V gene are SNHLY and FYNNEI. V lost 6 bases and J lost 0; bases outside the gene matches: 3. CDR3 coding DNA: TGTGCCAGCAGGGTAGCGGGAGGAAGCACAGATACGCAGTATCTT. Protein sequence: CASRVAGGSTDTQYL.

A note on this clonotype: An end of the junction differs from the germline gene, which may be a read error. V and J are TRBV4-3 and TRBJ2-1; 10 bases align to TRBD2. The CDR3 covers 14 residues. Germline V CDR1 and CDR2: LGHNA, YSLEER. The CDR3 bases are TGCGCCGGCAGCCAAGGGACTAGCGCCAATGAGCAGTTCTTC. As protein: CAGSQGTSANEQFF.

This clonotype was found a few times. The chain has TRBV27 and TRBJ1-1, with D possibly being TRBD1 (5 bases). This CDR3 comprises 14 residues. V dropped 0 bases and J dropped 6 bases, with 11 bases sitting between them. Germline CDR1 and CDR2: MNHEY and SMNVEV (reference sequence). The CDR3 region is CASSLSGGNPEAFF. CDR3 DNA sequence: TGTGCCAGCAGTTTATCTGGGGGTAACCCTGAAGCTTTCTTT.

This clonotype was detected ten times or more. The gene calls are TRBV5-6 and TRBJ2-7, with D tentatively TRBD2 (7 bases). CDR3 length: 15 amino acids. CDR1 is SGHDT, CDR2 YYEEEE, per germline. The V and J ends lost 0 bases and 4 bases respectively, with 14 bases between them. The CDR3 here is CASSLDGGLMYEQYF. In nucleotides, the CDR3 is TGTGCCAGCAGCTTGGACGGGGGGCTGATGTACGAGCAGTACTTC.

Remarks on this clonotype: Since a much larger clone is just one base distant, this may be a read error. The chain links TRBV28 to TRBJ2-5; TRBD2 aligns across 7 bases. The CDR3 is 14 amino acids. Germline V lookup: CDR1 MDHEN, CDR2 SYDVKM. CDR3 protein: CASSLLAGQEAQYF. The CDR3 DNA reads TGTGCCAGCAGTTTATTAGCGGGTCAAGAGGCCCAGTACTTC.

This chain links TRBV2 with TRBJ2-3; D might be TRBD2 (6 bases). The germline V gene encodes CDR1 SNHLY and CDR2 FYNNEI. This CDR3 comprises 14 residues. V dropped 10 bases and J dropped 1 base, with 15 bases sitting between them. In nucleotides, the CDR3 is TGTGCCACCGACGCGCGGGACCGCACAGATACGCAGTATTTT. This codes for CATDARDRTDTQYF.

This clonotype was observed a single time. A much larger clone differs by one base, so this may be a read error. V and J are TRBV9 and TRBJ2-5; D may be TRBD1 or TRBD2 (5 bases each). V lost 6 bases and J 4 bases, leaving 13 bases between the germline ends. Germline V gives CDR1 SGDLS, CDR2 YYNGEE. The CDR3 loop spans 13 amino acids. In nucleotides, the CDR3 is TGTGCCAGCAACACGGGGCGCGGAGAGACCCAGTACTTC. Protein product: CASNTGRGETQYF.

This clonotype was observed many times. The V gene is TRBV7-6, the J gene TRBJ2-5; TRBD2 matches at 8 bases. Trimming took 5 bases from V and 4 from J; bases not matched to a gene: 9. Per germline, CDR1 SGHVS and CDR2 FNYEAQ. CDR3 size: 15 residues. CDR3: CASSAAAGGSETQYF. The CDR3 DNA sequence: TGTGCCAGCAGCGCCGCCGCGGGAGGTTCAGAGACCCAGTACTTC.

This clonotype was recorded at least ten times. This chain uses TRBV6-2 or TRBV6-3 with TRBJ1-5; 7 bases are shared with TRBD1. Trimming cost V 7 bases and J 1 base; bases outside gene matches: 7. Germline-derived CDR1 and CDR2 are MNHEY and SVGEGT. CDR3 length equals 15 residues. CDR3 sequence: CASKKDRRSNQPQHF. CDR3 sequence (DNA): TGTGCCAGCAAAAAGGACAGGAGAAGCAATCAGCCCCAGCATTTT.

Note on this clonotype: The junction shows a germline mismatch at one end, possibly a read error. The CDR3 spells CARSLGDPQYF. The CDR3 region has the DNA TGTGCCCGCAGTTTAGGAGATCCCCAGTATTTT. The rearrangement uses TRBV27 and TRBJ2-3; D not resolved. CDR3 length: 11 amino acids. The germline gives CDR1 MNHEY, CDR2 SMNVEV (reference sequence).

On this clonotype itself: This may arise from a read error, as a much more abundant clone is one base away. DNA of the CDR3: TGTGCCAGCAGACTGCCGGGCGCAGCAACCTTT. Translating gives CASRLPGAATF. The chain links TRBV28 to TRBJ2-3, with D hard to call. CDR3 length equals 11 residues. Germline V gives CDR1 MDHEN, CDR2 SYDVKM.

As concerns this clonotype: A read error may be the cause here, since a much bigger clone is one base away. The chain joins TRBV6-5 to TRBJ2-7, with 9 bases that match TRBD1. The CDR3 runs to 15 residues. Trimming at V came to 4 bases and at J to 6 bases, leaving 10 bases not matched to a gene. Germline V gives CDR1 MNHEY, CDR2 SVGAGI. Written as DNA, the CDR3 is TGTGCCAGCAGTTCGTCCGGGACAGGGCGGGGCGAGCAGTACTTC. Translation: CASSSSGTGRGEQYF.

This clonotype was picked up many times. The gene calls are TRBV12-3 or TRBV12-4 and TRBJ2-3; D remains ambiguous. V lost 6 bases to trimming and J lost 0 bases, with 7 bases between them. The CDR3 runs 13 residues. CDR3 coding DNA: TGTGCCAGCAGCCCCAAAAGCACAGATACGCAGTATTTT. Encoded protein: CASSPKSTDTQYF.

This clonotype was observed many times. CDR3 in DNA: TGTGCCAGCAGCTTCGGACTAAACACCGGGGAGCTGTTTTTT. Its protein product is CASSFGLNTGELFF. The chain carries TRBV7-6 and TRBJ2-2, with D possibly TRBD2 on 6 matching bases. CDR1 is SGHVS, CDR2 FNYEAQ, per germline. This CDR3 is 14 amino acids long. V shed 3 bases and J shed 2 bases, with 7 bases lying between them.

This clonotype was recorded many times. The chain is built from TRBV30 and TRBJ2-7; 7 positions agree with TRBD1. Trimming at V came to 6 bases and at J to 2 bases, leaving 7 bases not matched to a gene. Germline assignment: CDR1 GTSNPN and CDR2 SVGIG (reference sequence). This CDR3 contains 13 residues. CDR3 loop: CACHRDSAYEQYF. The CDR3 region has the DNA TGTGCCTGCCATCGGGACAGTGCCTACGAGCAGTACTTC.

This clonotype occurred many times. The rearrangement joins TRBV5-4 to TRBJ2-2, with D uncertain. The germline gives CDR1 SGHNT, CDR2 YYREEE (reference sequence). This CDR3 comprises 18 residues. V was clipped by 0 bases and J by 3 bases, with 18 bases between them. For the CDR3, the DNA is TGTGCCAGCAGCTTGGTAGGCGTCGGACCTAAAGACACCGGGGAGCTGTTTTTT. It yields the protein CASSLVGVGPKDTGELFF.

In regard to this clonotype: Its ends do not fully match the called genes, so a read error is possible. This chain connects TRBV5-6 to TRBJ2-6; 9 bases match TRBD1. Per germline, CDR1 SGHDT and CDR2 YYEEEE. The CDR3 consists of 17 residues. CDR3 sequence: CAGREGQGHCGANVLTF. DNA for the CDR3: TGTGCCGGCAGGGAAGGACAGGGGCACTGTGGGGCCAACGTCCTGACTTTC.

As regards this clonotype: This may be a read error: a much more frequent sequence differs by one nucleotide. The chain recombines TRBV6-5 with TRBJ1-5; D is undetermined. V was cut by 0 bases and J by 9 bases, with 9 bases left in between. The germline gives CDR1 MNHEY, CDR2 SVGAGI. This CDR3 comprises 13 residues. CDR3 sequence (DNA): TGTGCCAGCAGTTACTCAGTGTACCGGCCCCAGCATTTT. Its translation is CASSYSVYRPQHF.

At least ten counts were recorded for this clonotype. The chain uses TRBV4-3 and TRBJ1-1; D call uncertain. Trimming removed 3 bases from V and 1 base from J, with 9 bases in between. The CDR3 is made up of 14 amino acids. CDR1 and CDR2 from the germline V gene are LGHNA and YSLEER. The CDR3 is CASSQLTGNTEAFF. The CDR3, as DNA: TGCGCCAGCAGCCAGCTGACGGGGAACACTGAAGCTTTCTTT.